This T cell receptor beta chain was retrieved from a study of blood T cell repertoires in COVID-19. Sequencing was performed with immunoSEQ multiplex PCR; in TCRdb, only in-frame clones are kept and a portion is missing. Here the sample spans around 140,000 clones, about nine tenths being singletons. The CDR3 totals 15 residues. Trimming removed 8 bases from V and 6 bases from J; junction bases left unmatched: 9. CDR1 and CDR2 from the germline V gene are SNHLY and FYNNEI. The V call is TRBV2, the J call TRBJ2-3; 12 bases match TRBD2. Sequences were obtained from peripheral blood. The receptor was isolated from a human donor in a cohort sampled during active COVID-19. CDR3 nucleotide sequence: TGTGCCAGCGCGACTAGCGGGAGAAACGTGGATACGCAGTATTTT. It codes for CASATSGRNVDTQYF. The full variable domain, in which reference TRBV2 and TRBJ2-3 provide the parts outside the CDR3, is EPEVTQTPSHQVTQMGQEVILRCVPISNHLYFYWYRQILGQKVEFLVSFYNNEISEKSEIFDDQFSVERPDGSNFTLKIRSTKLEDSAMYFCASATSGRNVDTQYFGPGTRLTVL.